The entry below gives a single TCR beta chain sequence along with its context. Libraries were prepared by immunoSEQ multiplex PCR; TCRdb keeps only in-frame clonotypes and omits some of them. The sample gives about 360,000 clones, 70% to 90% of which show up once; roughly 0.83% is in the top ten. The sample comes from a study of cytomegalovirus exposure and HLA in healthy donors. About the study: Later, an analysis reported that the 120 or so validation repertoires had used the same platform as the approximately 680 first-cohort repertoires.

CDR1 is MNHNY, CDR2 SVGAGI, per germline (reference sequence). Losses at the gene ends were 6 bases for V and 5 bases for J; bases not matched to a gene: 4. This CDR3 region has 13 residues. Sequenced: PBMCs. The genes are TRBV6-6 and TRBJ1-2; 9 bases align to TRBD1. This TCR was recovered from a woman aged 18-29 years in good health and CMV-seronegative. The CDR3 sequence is CASSHGTGYGYTF. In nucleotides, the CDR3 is TGTGCCAGCAGCCATGGGACAGGGTATGGCTACACCTTC.